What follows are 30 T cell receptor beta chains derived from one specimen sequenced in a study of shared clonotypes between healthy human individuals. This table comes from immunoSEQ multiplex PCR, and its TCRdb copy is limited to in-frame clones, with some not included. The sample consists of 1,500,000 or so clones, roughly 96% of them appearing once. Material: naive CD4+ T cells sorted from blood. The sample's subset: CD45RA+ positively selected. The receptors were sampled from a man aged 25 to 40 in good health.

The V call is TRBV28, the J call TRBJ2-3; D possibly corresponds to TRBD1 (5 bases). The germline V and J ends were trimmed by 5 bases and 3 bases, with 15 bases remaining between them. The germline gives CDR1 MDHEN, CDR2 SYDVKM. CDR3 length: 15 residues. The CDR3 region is CASSRGIEETDTQYF. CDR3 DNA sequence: TGTGCCAGCAGTAGGGGAATCGAGGAGACAGATACGCAGTATTTT.

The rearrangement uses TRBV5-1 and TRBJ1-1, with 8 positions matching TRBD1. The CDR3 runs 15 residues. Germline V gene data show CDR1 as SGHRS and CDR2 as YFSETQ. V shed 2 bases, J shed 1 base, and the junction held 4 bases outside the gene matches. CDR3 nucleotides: TGCGCCAGCAGCTTTCAGGGGGCGGAGAACACTGAAGCTTTCTTT. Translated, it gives CASSFQGAENTEAFF. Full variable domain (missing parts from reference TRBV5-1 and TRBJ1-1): KAGVTQTPRYLIKTRGQQVTLSCSPISGHRSVSWYQQTPGQGLQFLFEYFSETQRNKGNFPGRFSGRQFSNSRSEMNVSTLELGDSALYLCASSFQGAENTEAFFGQGTRLTVV.

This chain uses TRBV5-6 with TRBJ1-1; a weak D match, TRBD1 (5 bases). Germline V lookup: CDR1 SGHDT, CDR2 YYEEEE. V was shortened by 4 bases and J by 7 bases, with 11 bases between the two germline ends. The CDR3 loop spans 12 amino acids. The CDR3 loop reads CASSRGGGEAFF. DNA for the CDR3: TGTGCCAGCAGCCGGGGCGGGGGTGAAGCTTTCTTT.

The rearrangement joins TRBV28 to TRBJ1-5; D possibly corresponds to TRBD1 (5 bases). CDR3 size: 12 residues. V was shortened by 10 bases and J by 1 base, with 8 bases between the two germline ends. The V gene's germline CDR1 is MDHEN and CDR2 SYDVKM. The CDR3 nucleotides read TGTGCCACAGGGTCGAGCAATCAGCCCCAGCATTTT. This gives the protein CATGSSNQPQHF.

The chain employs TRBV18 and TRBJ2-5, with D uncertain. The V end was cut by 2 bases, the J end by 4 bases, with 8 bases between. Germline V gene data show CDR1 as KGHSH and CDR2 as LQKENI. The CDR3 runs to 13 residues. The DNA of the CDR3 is TGTGCCAGCTCACCAGCCCCCCGAGAGACCCAGTACTTC. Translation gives CASSPAPRETQYF.

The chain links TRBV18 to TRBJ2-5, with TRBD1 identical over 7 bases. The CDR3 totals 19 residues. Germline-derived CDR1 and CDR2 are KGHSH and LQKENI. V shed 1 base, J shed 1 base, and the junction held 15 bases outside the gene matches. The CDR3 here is CASSPLTVGQGQLQETQYF. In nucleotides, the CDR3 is TGTGCCAGCTCACCACTCACTGTAGGGCAGGGACAGCTCCAAGAGACCCAGTACTTC.

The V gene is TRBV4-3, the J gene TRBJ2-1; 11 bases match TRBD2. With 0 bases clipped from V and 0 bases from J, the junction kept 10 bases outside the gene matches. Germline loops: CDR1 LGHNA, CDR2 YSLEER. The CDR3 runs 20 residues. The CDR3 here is CASSQDPTSGAQSSYNEQFF. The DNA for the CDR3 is TGCGCCAGCAGCCAAGACCCGACTAGCGGGGCTCAAAGCTCCTACAATGAGCAGTTCTTC.

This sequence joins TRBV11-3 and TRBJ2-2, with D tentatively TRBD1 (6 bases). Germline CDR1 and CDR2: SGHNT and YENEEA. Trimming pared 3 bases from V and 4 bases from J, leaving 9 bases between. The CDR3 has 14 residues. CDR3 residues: CASSFRGGTGELFF. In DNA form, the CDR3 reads TGTGCCAGCAGCTTTCGAGGGGGCACCGGGGAGCTGTTTTTT.

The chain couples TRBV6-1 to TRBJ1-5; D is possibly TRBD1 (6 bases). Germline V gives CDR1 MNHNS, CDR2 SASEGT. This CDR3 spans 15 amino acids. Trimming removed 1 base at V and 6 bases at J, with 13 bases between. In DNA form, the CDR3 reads TGTGCCAGCAGTGAAGGACAACAGGGCGGTCAGCCCCAGCATTTT. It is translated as CASSEGQQGGQPQHF.

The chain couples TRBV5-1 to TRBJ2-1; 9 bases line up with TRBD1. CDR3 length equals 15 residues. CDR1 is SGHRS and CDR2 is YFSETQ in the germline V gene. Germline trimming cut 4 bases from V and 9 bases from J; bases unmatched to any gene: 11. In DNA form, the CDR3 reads TGCGCCAGCAGCCCCCGGGACAGGGTAGTAAGTGAGCAGTTCTTC. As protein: CASSPRDRVVSEQFF.

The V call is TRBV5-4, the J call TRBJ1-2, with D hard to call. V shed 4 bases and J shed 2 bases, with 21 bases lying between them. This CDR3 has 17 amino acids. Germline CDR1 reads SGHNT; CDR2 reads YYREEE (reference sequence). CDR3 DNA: TGTGCCAGCAGCCCTGGCGGTCTCGGTTCGGGAAACTATGGCTACACCTTC. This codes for CASSPGGLGSGNYGYTF.

The CDR3 DNA reads TGCGCCAGCAGCTTGGCCGACGGCAGCGGGGCCTACAATGAGCAGTTCTTC. Its protein product is CASSLADGSGAYNEQFF. The chain couples TRBV5-1 to TRBJ2-1, with 7 bases matching TRBD2. The CDR3 is 17 residues long. In germline, CDR1 is SGHRS, CDR2 YFSETQ. Unmatched junction bases numbered 8, after V lost 0 bases and J lost 2 bases.

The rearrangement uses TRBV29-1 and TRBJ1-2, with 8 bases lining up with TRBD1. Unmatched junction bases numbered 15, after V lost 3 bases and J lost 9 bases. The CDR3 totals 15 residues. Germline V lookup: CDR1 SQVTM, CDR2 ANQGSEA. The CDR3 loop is CSVDGVATGDRSYTF. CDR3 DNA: TGCAGCGTTGACGGGGTCGCGACAGGGGATAGGAGCTACACCTTC.

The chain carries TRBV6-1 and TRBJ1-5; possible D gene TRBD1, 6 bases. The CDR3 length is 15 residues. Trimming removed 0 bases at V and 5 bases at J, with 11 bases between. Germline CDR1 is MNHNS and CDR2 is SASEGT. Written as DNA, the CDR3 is TGTGCCAGCAGTGAAGCGTGGGGACAACATCAGCCCCAGCATTTT. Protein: CASSEAWGQHQPQHF.

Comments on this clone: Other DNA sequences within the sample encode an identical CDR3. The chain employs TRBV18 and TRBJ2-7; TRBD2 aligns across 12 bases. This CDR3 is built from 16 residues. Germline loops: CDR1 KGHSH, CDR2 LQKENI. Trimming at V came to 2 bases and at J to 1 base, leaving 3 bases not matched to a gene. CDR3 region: CASSPTSGRSSYEQYF. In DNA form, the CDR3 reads TGTGCCAGCTCACCAACTAGCGGGAGGTCATCCTACGAGCAGTACTTC. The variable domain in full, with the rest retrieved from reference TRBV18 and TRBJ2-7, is NAGVMQNPRHLVRRRGQEARLRCSPMKGHSHVYWYRQLPEEGLKFMVYLQKENIIDESGMPKERFSAEFPKEGPSILRIQQVVRGDSAAYFCASSPTSGRSSYEQYFGPGTRLTVT.

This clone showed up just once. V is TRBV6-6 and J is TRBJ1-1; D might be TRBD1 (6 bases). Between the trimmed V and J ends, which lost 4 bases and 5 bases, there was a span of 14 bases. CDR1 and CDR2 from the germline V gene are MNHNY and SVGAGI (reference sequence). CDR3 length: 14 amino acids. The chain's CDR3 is CASSFGGPTTEAFF. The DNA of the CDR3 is TGTGCCAGCAGTTTCGGGGGGCCCACGACTGAAGCTTTCTTT.

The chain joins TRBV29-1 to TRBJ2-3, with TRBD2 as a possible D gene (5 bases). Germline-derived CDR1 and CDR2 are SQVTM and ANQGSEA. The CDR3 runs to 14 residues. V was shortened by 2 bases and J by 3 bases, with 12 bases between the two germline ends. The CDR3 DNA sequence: TGCAGCGTTGAAATGGGGAGCAGAACAGATACGCAGTATTTT. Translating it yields CSVEMGSRTDTQYF.

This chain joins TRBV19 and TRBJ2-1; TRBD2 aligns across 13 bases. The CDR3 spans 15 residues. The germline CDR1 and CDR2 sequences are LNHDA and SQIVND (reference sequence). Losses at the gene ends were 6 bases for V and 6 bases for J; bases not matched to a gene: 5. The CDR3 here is CASRVTSGRTNEQFF. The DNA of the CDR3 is TGTGCCAGTAGGGTGACTAGCGGGAGGACCAATGAGCAGTTCTTC.

Here the CDR3 reads CASSPQPDSYNEQFF. CDR3 nucleotide sequence: TGTGCCAGCAGCCCTCAGCCGGACAGTTACAATGAGCAGTTCTTC. The V and J genes are TRBV6-4 and TRBJ2-1; possible D gene TRBD1, 6 bases. Germline CDR1 reads MRHNA; CDR2 reads SNTAGT. V gave up 6 bases and J gave up 4 bases, with 16 bases separating them. The length of the CDR3 is 15 residues.

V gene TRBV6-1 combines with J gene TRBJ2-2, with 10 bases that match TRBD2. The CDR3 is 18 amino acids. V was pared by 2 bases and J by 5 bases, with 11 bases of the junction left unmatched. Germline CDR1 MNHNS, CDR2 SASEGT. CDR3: CASSETLPSGRVTGELFF. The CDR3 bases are TGTGCCAGCAGTGAAACGCTCCCTAGCGGGAGAGTTACCGGGGAGCTGTTTTTT.

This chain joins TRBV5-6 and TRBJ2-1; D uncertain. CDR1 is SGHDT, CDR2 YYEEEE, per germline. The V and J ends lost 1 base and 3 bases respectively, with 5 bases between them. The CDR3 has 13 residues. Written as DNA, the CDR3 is TGTGCCAGCAGCTTGACGGACTACAATGAGCAGTTCTTC. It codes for CASSLTDYNEQFF.

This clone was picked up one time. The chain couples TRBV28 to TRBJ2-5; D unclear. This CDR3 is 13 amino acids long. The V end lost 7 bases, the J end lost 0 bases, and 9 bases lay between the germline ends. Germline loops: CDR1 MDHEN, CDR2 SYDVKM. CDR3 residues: CASKDTNQETQYF. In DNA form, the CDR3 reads TGTGCCAGCAAAGACACAAACCAAGAGACCCAGTACTTC.

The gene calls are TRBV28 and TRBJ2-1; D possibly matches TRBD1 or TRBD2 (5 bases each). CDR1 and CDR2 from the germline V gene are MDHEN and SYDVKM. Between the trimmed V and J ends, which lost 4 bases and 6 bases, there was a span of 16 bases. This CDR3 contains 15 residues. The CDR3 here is CASSSPGLDTNEQFF. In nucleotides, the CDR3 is TGTGCCAGCAGTTCCCCCGGACTGGACACCAATGAGCAGTTCTTC.

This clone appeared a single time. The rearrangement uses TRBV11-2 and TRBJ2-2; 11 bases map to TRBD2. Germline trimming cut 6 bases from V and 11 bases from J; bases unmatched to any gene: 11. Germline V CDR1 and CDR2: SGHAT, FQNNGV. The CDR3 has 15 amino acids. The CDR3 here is CASRITSGSPGELFF. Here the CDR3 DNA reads TGTGCCAGCAGAATAACTAGCGGGAGCCCTGGAGAGCTGTTTTTT.

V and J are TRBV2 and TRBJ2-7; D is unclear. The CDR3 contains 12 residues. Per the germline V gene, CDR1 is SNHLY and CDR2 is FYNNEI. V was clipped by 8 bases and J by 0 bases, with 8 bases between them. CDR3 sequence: CASEQSSYEQYF. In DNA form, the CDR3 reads TGTGCCAGCGAACAGAGCTCCTACGAGCAGTACTTC.

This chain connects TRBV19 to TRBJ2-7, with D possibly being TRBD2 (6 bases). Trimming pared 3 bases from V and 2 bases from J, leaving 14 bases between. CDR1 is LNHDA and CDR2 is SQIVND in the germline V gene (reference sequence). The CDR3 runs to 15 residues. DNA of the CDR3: TGTGCCAGTAGTATCGGAGGGGTAAAGGCCTACGAGCAGTACTTC. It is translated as CASSIGGVKAYEQYF.

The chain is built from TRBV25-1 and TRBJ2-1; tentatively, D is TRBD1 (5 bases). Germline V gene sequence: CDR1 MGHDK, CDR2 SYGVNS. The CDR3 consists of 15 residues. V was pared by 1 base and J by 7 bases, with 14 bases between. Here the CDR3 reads CASSEFRLPGNEQFF. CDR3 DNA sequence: TGTGCCAGCAGTGAATTTAGGTTGCCAGGGAATGAGCAGTTCTTC. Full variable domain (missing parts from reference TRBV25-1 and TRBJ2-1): EADIYQTPRYLVIGTGKKITLECSQTMGHDKMYWYQQDPGMELHLIHYSYGVNSTEKGDLSSESTVSRIRTEHFPLTLESARPSHTSQYLCASSEFRLPGNEQFFGPGTRLTVL.

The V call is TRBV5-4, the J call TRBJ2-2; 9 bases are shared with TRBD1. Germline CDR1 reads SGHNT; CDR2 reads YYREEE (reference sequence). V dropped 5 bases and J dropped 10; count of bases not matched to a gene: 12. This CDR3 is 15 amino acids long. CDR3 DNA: TGTGCCAGCAGGCCTCCGGGACAGGGTCATGAGGAGCTGTTTTTT. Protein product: CASRPPGQGHEELFF.

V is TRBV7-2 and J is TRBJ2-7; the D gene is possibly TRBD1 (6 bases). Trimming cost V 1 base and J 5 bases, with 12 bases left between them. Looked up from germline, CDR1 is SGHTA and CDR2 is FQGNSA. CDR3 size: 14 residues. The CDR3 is CASSLEGHNHEQYF. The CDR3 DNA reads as TGTGCCAGCAGCTTAGAGGGACATAACCACGAGCAGTACTTC.

The CDR3 here is CASSPVVVNEQFF. The CDR3, as DNA: TGTGCCAGCAGTCCGGTAGTAGTCAATGAGCAGTTCTTC. The chain employs TRBV28 and TRBJ2-1; unclear D gene. Trimming shortened V by 5 bases and J by 6 bases, and 11 bases separated the two germline ends. This CDR3 comprises 13 residues. Germline CDR1 reads MDHEN; CDR2 reads SYDVKM.